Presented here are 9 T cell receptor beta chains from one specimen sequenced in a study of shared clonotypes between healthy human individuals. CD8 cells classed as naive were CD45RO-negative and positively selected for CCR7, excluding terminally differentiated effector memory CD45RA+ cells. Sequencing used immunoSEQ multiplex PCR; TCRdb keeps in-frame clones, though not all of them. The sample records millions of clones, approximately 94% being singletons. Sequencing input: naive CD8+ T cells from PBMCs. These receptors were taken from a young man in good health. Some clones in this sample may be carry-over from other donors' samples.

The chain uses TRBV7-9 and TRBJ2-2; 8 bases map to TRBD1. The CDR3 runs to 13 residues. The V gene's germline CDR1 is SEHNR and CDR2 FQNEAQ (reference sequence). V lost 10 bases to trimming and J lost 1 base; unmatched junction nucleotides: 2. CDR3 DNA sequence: TGTGCCACCGGACAGGGGAACACCGGGGAGCTGTTTTTT. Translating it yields CATGQGNTGELFF.

The CDR3 loop reads CASSLIRAGEPTDTQYF. DNA for the CDR3: TGTGCCAGCAGTTTAATAAGGGCAGGGGAACCCACAGATACGCAGTATTTT. V is TRBV27 and J is TRBJ2-3; D might be TRBD1 (6 bases). Trimming removed 2 bases at V and 2 bases at J, with 17 bases between. The CDR3 sequence is 17 residues long. The V gene's germline CDR1 is MNHEY and CDR2 SMNVEV (reference sequence).

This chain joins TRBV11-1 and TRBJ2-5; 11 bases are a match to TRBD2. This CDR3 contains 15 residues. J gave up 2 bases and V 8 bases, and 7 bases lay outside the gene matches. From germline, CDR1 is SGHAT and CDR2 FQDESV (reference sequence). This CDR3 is CASEWTSGSQETQYF. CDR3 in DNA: TGTGCCAGCGAGTGGACTAGCGGGTCGCAAGAGACCCAGTACTTC.

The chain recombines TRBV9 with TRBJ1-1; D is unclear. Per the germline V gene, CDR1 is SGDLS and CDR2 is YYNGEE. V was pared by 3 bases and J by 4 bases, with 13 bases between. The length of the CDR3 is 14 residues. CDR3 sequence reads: CASSAAGAGTEAFF. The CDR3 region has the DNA TGTGCCAGCAGCGCCGCGGGTGCGGGCACTGAAGCTTTCTTT. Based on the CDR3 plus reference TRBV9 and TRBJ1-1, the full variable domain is DSGVTQTPKHLITATGQRVTLRCSPRSGDLSVYWYQQSLDQGLQFLIQYYNGEERAKGNILERFSAQQFPDLHSELNLSSLELGDSALYFCASSAAGAGTEAFFGQGTRLTVV.

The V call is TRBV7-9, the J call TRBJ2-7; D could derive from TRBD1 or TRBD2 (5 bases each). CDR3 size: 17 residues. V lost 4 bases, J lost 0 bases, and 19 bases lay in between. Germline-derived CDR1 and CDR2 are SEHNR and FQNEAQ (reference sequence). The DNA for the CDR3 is TGTGCCAGCAGCTCCGGCAATGGGGGATCGAGCTCCTACGAGCAGTACTTC. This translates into CASSSGNGGSSSYEQYF.

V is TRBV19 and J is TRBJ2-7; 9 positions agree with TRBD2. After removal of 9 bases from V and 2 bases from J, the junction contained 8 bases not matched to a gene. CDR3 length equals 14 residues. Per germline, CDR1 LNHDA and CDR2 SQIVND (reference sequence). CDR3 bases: TGTGCCAGCGCTTCCGGGACTAGCCCCTACGAGCAGTACTTC. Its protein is CASASGTSPYEQYF.

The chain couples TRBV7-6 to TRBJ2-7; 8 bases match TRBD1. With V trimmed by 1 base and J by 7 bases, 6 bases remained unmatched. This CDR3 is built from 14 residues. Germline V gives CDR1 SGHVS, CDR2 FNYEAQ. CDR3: CASSLGPGGREQYF. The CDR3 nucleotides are TGTGCCAGCAGCTTAGGGCCAGGGGGCAGGGAGCAGTACTTC.

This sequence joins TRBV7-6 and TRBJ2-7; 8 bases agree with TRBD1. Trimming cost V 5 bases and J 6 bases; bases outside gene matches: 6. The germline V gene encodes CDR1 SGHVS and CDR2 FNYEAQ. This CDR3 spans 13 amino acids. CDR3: CASSRTGRAEQYF. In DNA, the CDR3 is TGTGCCAGCAGCCGGACAGGGCGGGCCGAGCAGTACTTC.

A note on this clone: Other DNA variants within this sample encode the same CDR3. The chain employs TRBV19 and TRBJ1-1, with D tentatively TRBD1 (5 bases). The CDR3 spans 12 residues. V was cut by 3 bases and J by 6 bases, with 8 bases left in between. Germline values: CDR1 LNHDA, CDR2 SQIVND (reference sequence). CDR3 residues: CASSIGTAEAFF. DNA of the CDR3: TGTGCCAGTAGTATCGGGACGGCTGAAGCTTTCTTT.